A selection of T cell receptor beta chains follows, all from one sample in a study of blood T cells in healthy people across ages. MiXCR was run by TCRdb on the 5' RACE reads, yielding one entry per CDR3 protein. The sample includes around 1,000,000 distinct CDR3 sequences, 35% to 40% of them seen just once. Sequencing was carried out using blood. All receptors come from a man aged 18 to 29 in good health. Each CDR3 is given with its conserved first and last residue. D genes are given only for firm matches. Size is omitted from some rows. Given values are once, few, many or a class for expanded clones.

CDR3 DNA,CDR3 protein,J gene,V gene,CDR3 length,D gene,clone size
TGCGCCAGCAGCTTGGGGGGAAAGAGCGAGCAGTTCTTC,CASSLGGKSEQFF,TRBJ2-1,TRBV5-1,13,-,-
TGTGCCAGCAGTTACCCCGGGACGCCCCAGCATTTT,CASSYPGTPQHF,TRBJ1-5,TRBV6-2/TRBV6-3,12,-,few
TGCAGTGCTAGAGTCTCTGGCAACTCCTACGAGCAGTACTTC,CSARVSGNSYEQYF,TRBJ2-7,TRBV20-1,14,-,few
TGTGCCAGCAGTGCAGACGAGGAGACCCAGTACTTC,CASSADEETQYF,TRBJ2-5,TRBV2,12,-,-
TGTGCCAGCAGTCTACAGGGGGAGAATCAGCCCCAGCATTTT,CASSLQGENQPQHF,TRBJ1-5,TRBV28,14,TRBD1,-
TGTGCCAGCAGTTCCACCGTAGGACAGGCGATTAATCAGCCCCAGCATTTT,CASSSTVGQAINQPQHF,TRBJ1-5,TRBV2,17,TRBD1,-
TGTGCCAGCAGTTTATCGCCGGGGGCTAAGGAGCAGTACTTC,CASSLSPGAKEQYF,TRBJ2-7,TRBV12-3/TRBV12-4,14,-,-
TGTGCCAGCAGTTTAGAAGGGGGCTGGACCGGGGAGCTGTTTTTT,CASSLEGGWTGELFF,TRBJ2-2,TRBV12-3/TRBV12-4,15,TRBD1,-
TGCGCCAGCAGCAGGAGCGATCTACGGAATGAGCAGTACTTC,CASSRSDLRNEQYF,TRBJ2-7,TRBV5-1,14,-,-
TGTGCCAGGACAACAGGGGGCTCCTACGAGCAGTACTTC,CARTTGGSYEQYF,TRBJ2-7,TRBV30,13,TRBD1,-
TGTGCCAGCAGTTACTTAGGGGAAGAGACCCAGTACTTC,CASSYLGEETQYF,TRBJ2-5,TRBV6-5,13,-,-
TGCAGTGCTAGAGATGAAATGGGGATGGGCAATCAGCCCCAGCATTTT,CSARDEMGMGNQPQHF,TRBJ1-5,TRBV20-1,16,-,-
TGTGCCAGCAGTGGCGTATCCTACGAGCAGTACTTC,CASSGVSYEQYF,TRBJ2-7,TRBV25-1,12,-,-
TGTGCCAGCAGTGGGTGGGGTGAGCAGTTCTTC,CASSGWGEQFF,TRBJ2-1,TRBV6-5,11,-,many
TGTGCCAGCAGCGGAGGCATCGAGACAGGGAAGTATGGCTACACCTTC,CASSGGIETGKYGYTF,TRBJ1-2,TRBV9,16,TRBD1,-
TGTGCCAGCAGTTACGGAAGGGGATGGAATGGCTACACCTTC,CASSYGRGWNGYTF,TRBJ1-2,TRBV6-2/TRBV6-3,14,-,few
TGCGCCAGCAGCCAAGAAGGTACGGGACGGACCTACGAGCAGTACTTC,CASSQEGTGRTYEQYF,TRBJ2-7,TRBV4-3,16,-,few
TGTGCCAGCTCTTCGTCTGTAGGGGGGGGCTACGAGCAGTACTTC,CASSSSVGGGYEQYF,TRBJ2-7,TRBV13,15,-,-
TGTGCCAGCAGCTTGGCCGGTAACTGGAACACTGAAGCTTTCTTT,CASSLAGNWNTEAFF,TRBJ1-1,TRBV5-4,15,-,-
TGTGCCGGCAGTGTCGAGGCCACTCCACACGCTGGGGCTACGCAGTATTTT,CAGSVEATPHAGATQYF,TRBJ2-3,TRBV6-1,17,-,-
TGTGCCAGCAGTGGCGGCAGGGTGACTGGAAACACCATATATTTT,CASSGGRVTGNTIYF,TRBJ1-3,TRBV2,15,-,-
TGCGCCAGCAGCCCGCCCGACTTTCCCAATGAGCAGTTCTTC,CASSPPDFPNEQFF,TRBJ2-1,TRBV4-1,14,-,many
TGTGCCAGCAGTGAAAACAGCTACAATGAGCAGTTCTTC,CASSENSYNEQFF,TRBJ2-1,TRBV2,13,-,few
TGTGCCAGCAACCGGGGCCTCCCCCAAGAGACCCAGTACTTC,CASNRGLPQETQYF,TRBJ2-5,TRBV7-2,14,-,-
TGTGCCAGCGGCAGAGAGGAGTCCTACAATGAGCAGTTCTTC,CASGREESYNEQFF,TRBJ2-1,TRBV14,14,-,-
TGTGCCAGCAGCCCAACCGCGAGCCCGAACTATGGCTACACCTTC,CASSPTASPNYGYTF,TRBJ1-2,TRBV9,15,-,few
TGCGCCAGCAGCCAAGAAATAAGTGGAGACGGGGGCTATGGCTACACCTTC,CASSQEISGDGGYGYTF,TRBJ1-2,TRBV4-3,17,-,-
TGTGCCAGCCGAACAGGGTTAAGGTACGAGCAGTACTTC,CASRTGLRYEQYF,TRBJ2-7,TRBV12-3/TRBV12-4,13,-,-
TGTGCCAGCAGTGACGGCACGAGACTCAACACCGGGGAGCTGTTTTTT,CASSDGTRLNTGELFF,TRBJ2-2,TRBV6-4,16,-,few
TGTGCCAGCAGCCCCACGGACAGGGGTAGTGAAAAACTGTTTTTT,CASSPTDRGSEKLFF,TRBJ1-4,TRBV4-2,15,TRBD1,-
TGTGCCATCAGTGACCCGCCCTCAGCGTCTAATGGCTGCACCTTC,CAISDPPSASNGCTF,TRBJ1-2,TRBV10-3,15,-,-
TGTGCCAGCAGTTACACGGCGAAGAGCTCCTATAATTCACCCCTCCACTTT,CASSYTAKSSYNSPLHF,TRBJ1-6,TRBV6-5,17,-,few
TGTGCCAGCAGTTACTCGAGACAGGAAAGCACAGATACGCAGTATTTT,CASSYSRQESTDTQYF,TRBJ2-3,TRBV6-2/TRBV6-3,16,-,-
TGTGCCAGCAGCTTATCCGGGACAGGGAATTCTTTCTATGGCTACACCTTC,CASSLSGTGNSFYGYTF,TRBJ1-2,TRBV7-6,17,TRBD1,-
TGTGCCAGCAGTTACTCGAGAGTAGGGCAGGGCCCAGATACGCAGTATTTT,CASSYSRVGQGPDTQYF,TRBJ2-3,TRBV6-5,17,-,-
TGTGCCAGCAGTGAATTGTTGAACACTGAAGCTTTCTTT,CASSELLNTEAFF,TRBJ1-1,TRBV2,13,-,-
TGCAGTACTGATGCTAGAAGGTGGAATTCCTATGGCTACACCTTC,CSTDARRWNSYGYTF,TRBJ1-2,TRBV20-1,15,-,-
TGTGCCAGCAGCCGCACCCACCGACAGGCGAACTATGGCTACACCTTC,CASSRTHRQANYGYTF,TRBJ1-2,TRBV6-5,16,-,-
TGCAGTGCTAGAGCGAGACAGGGGGCTAACAATCAGCCCCAGCATTTT,CSARARQGANNQPQHF,TRBJ1-5,TRBV20-1,16,TRBD1,-
TGTGCCAGCAGTTACTTAGGGACGGACCAAGAGACCCAGTACTTC,CASSYLGTDQETQYF,TRBJ2-5,TRBV6-6,15,-,few
TGTGCCATCAGTAAATTCGACAGTAGCTCCTACAATGAGCAGTTCTTC,CAISKFDSSSYNEQFF,TRBJ2-1,TRBV10-3,16,-,-
TGTGCCAGCAGTTACTCGATAGGAACAGCTGCTAGAGGCTACACCTTC,CASSYSIGTAARGYTF,TRBJ1-2,TRBV6-2/TRBV6-3,16,-,few
TGTGCCTGGAGCCGCGGGCTAGCGGGGTACAATGAGCAGTTCTTC,CAWSRGLAGYNEQFF,TRBJ2-1,TRBV30,15,TRBD2,few
TGTGCCAGCAGCACCGAGGGACAGGGTATATTTGAGCCCCAGCATTTT,CASSTEGQGIFEPQHF,TRBJ1-5,TRBV9,16,TRBD1,-
TGTGCCAGCAGTCTACAGGGGGCCGTCGGGGAGCTGTTTTTT,CASSLQGAVGELFF,TRBJ2-2,TRBV12-3/TRBV12-4,14,TRBD1,few
TGCAGTGCCGGGACAGATAAAGCTTTCTTT,CSAGTDKAFF,TRBJ1-1,TRBV20-1,10,TRBD1,-
TGTGCCACCAGTGCCGCAGACAGGAACACCGGGGAGCTGTTCTTT,CATSAADRNTGELFF,TRBJ2-2,TRBV24-1,15,-,-
TGCGCCAGCAGCCAAGATATTGCAACCCAAGAGACCCAGTACTTC,CASSQDIATQETQYF,TRBJ2-5,TRBV4-3,15,-,-
TGCGCCAGCAGCTCGACTCAGGGGAGGGCTAACTATGGCTACACCTTC,CASSSTQGRANYGYTF,TRBJ1-2,TRBV5-1,16,-,-